One and the same sample provided the 13 T cell receptor beta chains below, sequenced in a study of control samples from healthy donors and cancer patients. The protocol was immunoSEQ multiplex PCR, while the TCRdb copy is restricted to in-frame clones and leaves out a portion. The repertoire holds about 410,000 clones, 80% to 95% seen once, with over 5.5% in the top ten. Material for sequencing was PBMCs. These receptor sequences come from a man aged 35-49 years with head and neck cancer.

This chain uses TRBV9 with TRBJ2-7, with TRBD1 identical over 7 bases. Germline lookup yields CDR1 SGDLS and CDR2 YYNGEE. The CDR3 spans 15 residues. V trimming: 3 bases; J trimming: 7 bases; junction bases outside the gene matches: 13. The chain's CDR3 is CASSGRDSPLGEQYF. The CDR3 DNA reads as TGTGCCAGCAGCGGCCGGGACAGTCCCTTAGGAGAGCAGTACTTC. The whole variable domain, remainder taken from reference TRBV9 and TRBJ2-7, is DSGVTQTPKHLITATGQRVTLRCSPRSGDLSVYWYQQSLDQGLQFLIQYYNGEERAKGNILERFSAQQFPDLHSELNLSSLELGDSALYFCASSGRDSPLGEQYFGPGTRLTVT.

The chain has TRBV5-1 and TRBJ2-3; 14 nucleotides line up with TRBD2. The CDR3 totals 17 residues. Germline assignment: CDR1 SGHRS and CDR2 YFSETQ. V shed 4 bases, J shed 2 bases, and the junction held 6 bases outside the gene matches. CDR3 amino acids: CASSLGLAGETTDTQYF. In DNA form, the CDR3 reads TGCGCCAGCAGCCTGGGACTAGCGGGGGAAACCACAGATACGCAGTATTTT.

The genes are TRBV5-1 and TRBJ2-7; maybe TRBD1 (5 bases). The length of the CDR3 is 14 residues. Germline loops: CDR1 SGHRS, CDR2 YFSETQ. The V end was cut by 3 bases, the J end by 12 bases, with 22 bases between. The CDR3 loop reads CASSSDRPMRKLYF. The CDR3 DNA follows: TGCGCCAGCAGCTCCGACAGACCCATGAGAAAGCTGTACTTC. The entire variable domain, with the rest obtained from reference TRBV5-1 and TRBJ2-7, is as follows: KAGVTQTPRYLIKTRGQQVTLSCSPISGHRSVSWYQQTPGQGLQFLFEYFSETQRNKGNFPGRFSGRQFSNSRSEMNVSTLELGDSALYLCASSSDRPMRKLYFGPGTRLTVT.

The V gene is TRBV11-1, the J gene TRBJ2-7; D gene uncertain. Germline V gene data show CDR1 as SGHAT and CDR2 as FQDESV (reference sequence). Trimming pared 3 bases from V and 0 bases from J, leaving 15 bases between. This CDR3 has 16 residues. The DNA for the CDR3 is TGTGCCAGCAGCTTCTCCCGGGCAATAAGCTCCTACGAGCAGTACTTC. This gives the protein CASSFSRAISSYEQYF.

The rearrangement joins TRBV5-1 to TRBJ2-2, with D hard to call. V dropped 2 bases and J dropped 0 bases, with 11 bases sitting between them. Germline assignment: CDR1 SGHRS and CDR2 YFSETQ. This CDR3 region has 16 residues. The CDR3 nucleotides read TGCGCCAGCAGCTTTAAACGTCAGGCGAACACCGGGGAGCTGTTTTTT. It is translated as CASSFKRQANTGELFF. Full variable domain (remainder filled in from reference TRBV5-1 and TRBJ2-2): KAGVTQTPRYLIKTRGQQVTLSCSPISGHRSVSWYQQTPGQGLQFLFEYFSETQRNKGNFPGRFSGRQFSNSRSEMNVSTLELGDSALYLCASSFKRQANTGELFFGEGSRLTVL.

The gene calls are TRBV18 and TRBJ2-5, with 10 bases lining up with TRBD2. The CDR3 runs 14 residues. Germline V gene data show CDR1 as KGHSH and CDR2 as LQKENI. Losses at the gene ends were 3 bases for V and 3 bases for J; bases not matched to a gene: 1. CDR3 residues: CASSPGLAEETQYF. CDR3 coding DNA: TGTGCCAGCTCACCCGGACTAGCGGAAGAGACCCAGTACTTC.

The chain combines TRBV10-3 with TRBJ2-7; D remains ambiguous. The germline V gene encodes CDR1 ENHRY and CDR2 SYGVKD. The V end was cut by 3 bases, the J end by 0 bases, with 9 bases between. This CDR3 comprises 14 residues. Here the CDR3 DNA reads TGTGCCATCAGTGACAACATAGACTCCTACGAGCAGTACTTC. As protein: CAISDNIDSYEQYF.

Only one count was recorded for this clone. The CDR3 DNA reads as TGTGCCAGCAGAAGGACAGGGTTTATCTACGAGCAGTACTTC. It encodes CASRRTGFIYEQYF. The chain combines TRBV14 with TRBJ2-7; TRBD1 aligns across 8 bases. The CDR3 contains 14 residues. The V gene's germline CDR1 is SGHDN and CDR2 FVKESK. The J segment lost 3 bases and the V segment lost 6 bases, leaving 7 bases of the junction unmatched.

The V call is TRBV11-2, the J call TRBJ2-4; 7 bases fit TRBD1. This CDR3 is built from 16 residues. In germline, CDR1 is SGHAT, CDR2 FQNNGV. V gave up 5 bases and J gave up 3 bases; unmatched junction bases: 10. In nucleotides, the CDR3 is TGTGCCAGCAGCACCCGGGACAGCGACTACAAAAACATTCAGTACTTC. It specifies CASSTRDSDYKNIQYF.

The rearrangement joins TRBV18 to TRBJ1-4; no clear D gene. This CDR3 is 15 amino acids long. V was shortened by 0 bases and J by 4 bases, with 9 bases between the two germline ends. Germline loops: CDR1 KGHSH, CDR2 LQKENI. The CDR3 sequence: CASSPPTRGNEKLFF. The DNA of the CDR3 is TGTGCCAGCTCACCACCGACCCGCGGTAATGAAAAACTGTTTTTT.

This chain uses TRBV7-2 with TRBJ2-7; possible D gene TRBD1, 5 bases. Germline V gene sequence: CDR1 SGHTA, CDR2 FQGNSA. The germline V and J ends were trimmed by 5 bases and 7 bases, with 21 bases remaining between them. The CDR3 has 15 amino acids. CDR3 sequence: CASSVDVQGLREQYF. CDR3 nucleotides: TGTGCCAGCAGCGTAGACGTCCAGGGTTTGCGTGAGCAGTACTTC.

This clone was seen once. CDR3 coding DNA: TGTGCCAGCAGCCTTCTACGGGACACTGCCTACGAGCAGTACTTC. Encoded protein: CASSLLRDTAYEQYF. The rearrangement uses TRBV13 and TRBJ2-7; weak D call: TRBD1 (6 bases). Germline lookup yields CDR1 PRHDT and CDR2 FYEKMQ (reference sequence). With 5 bases removed from V and 2 bases from J, the gap between germline ends came to 16 bases. The CDR3 loop spans 15 amino acids.

The chain uses TRBV19 and TRBJ2-2; D is undetermined. The CDR3 runs 14 residues. Germline-derived CDR1 and CDR2 are LNHDA and SQIVND (reference sequence). Trimming removed 8 bases from V and 3 bases from J, with 13 bases in between. Here the CDR3 DNA reads TGTGCCAGTGGCTTCAAGGGATACACCGGGGAGCTGTTTTTT. It codes for CASGFKGYTGELFF.